A selection of T cell receptor beta chains follows, all from one sample in a study of blood T cell repertoires in COVID-19. The table came from immunoSEQ multiplex PCR; TCRdb's copy has only in-frame clones and leaves some out. The profile shows 250,000 or so clones, 86% of them singletons. The source material was peripheral blood. The receptors were sampled from a man in his 60s with acute or convalescent COVID-19. CDR3s include the opening cysteine and the closing phenylalanine or tryptophan. The D gene is left open where the match is weak. Size values are once, few and many counts, or a class for expanded clones, and some rows have none.

D gene: .; clone size: .; J gene: TRBJ1-2; V gene: TRBV19; CDR3 DNA: TGTGCCAGCACCTCGGACAGATATGGCTACACCTTC; CDR3 protein: CASTSDRYGYTF
D gene: .; clone size: .; J gene: TRBJ2-3; V gene: TRBV25-1; CDR3 DNA: TGTGCCAGCAGCCGGGACTCCCCAGATACGCAGTATTTT; CDR3 protein: CASSRDSPDTQYF
D gene: TRBD2; clone size: .; J gene: TRBJ2-1; V gene: TRBV7-9; CDR3 DNA: TGTGCCAGCAGCTTAAGGACGGGACTAGCGATCCACAATGAGCAGTTCTTC; CDR3 protein: CASSLRTGLAIHNEQFF
D gene: .; clone size: .; J gene: TRBJ2-7; V gene: TRBV9; CDR3 DNA: TGTGCCAGCAGTGGCGGACTCACAGCCTACGAGCAGTACTTC; CDR3 protein: CASSGGLTAYEQYF
D gene: TRBD2; clone size: .; J gene: TRBJ2-1; V gene: TRBV6-5; CDR3 DNA: TGTGCCAGCAGTTACTTTCAAGCGGGAGGGCCCGATGAGCAGTTCTTC; CDR3 protein: CASSYFQAGGPDEQFF
D gene: TRBD1; clone size: .; J gene: TRBJ1-3; V gene: TRBV27; CDR3 DNA: TGTGCCAGCAGTTTAGACAGGGGCGCTGGAAACACCATATATTTT; CDR3 protein: CASSLDRGAGNTIYF
D gene: .; clone size: .; J gene: TRBJ1-2; V gene: TRBV7-3; CDR3 DNA: TGTGCCAGCAGCTTAGGGAAGGACAGCGTATCTGGCTACACCTTC; CDR3 protein: CASSLGKDSVSGYTF
D gene: .; clone size: .; J gene: TRBJ2-1; V gene: TRBV6-2/TRBV6-3; CDR3 DNA: TGTGCCAGCAGTTACTCTTTCGGGATCTCCTACAATGAGCAGTTCTTC; CDR3 protein: CASSYSFGISYNEQFF
D gene: .; clone size: .; J gene: TRBJ2-2; V gene: TRBV5-1; CDR3 DNA: TGCGCCAGCAGCTTGGGACTGGGGGCTTACACCGGGGAGCTGTTTTTT; CDR3 protein: CASSLGLGAYTGELFF
D gene: .; clone size: .; J gene: TRBJ2-7; V gene: TRBV19; CDR3 DNA: TGTGCCAGTAGCAGTACAGGCAACTCCCCACTCTACGAGCAGTACTTC; CDR3 protein: CASSSTGNSPLYEQYF
D gene: .; clone size: .; J gene: TRBJ1-2; V gene: TRBV12-3/TRBV12-4; CDR3 DNA: TGTGCCAGCAGAAGCGGGGGTACGAGCGGCTACACCTTC; CDR3 protein: CASRSGGTSGYTF
D gene: TRBD2; clone size: .; J gene: TRBJ2-2; V gene: TRBV5-4; CDR3 DNA: TGTGCCAGCAGCTGGGGAGCGGGAGCGGCTAACACCGGGGAGCTGTTTTTT; CDR3 protein: CASSWGAGAANTGELFF
D gene: TRBD1; clone size: .; J gene: TRBJ2-3; V gene: TRBV5-6; CDR3 DNA: TGTGCCAGCAGTTCACAGGGGACAGATACGCAGTATTTT; CDR3 protein: CASSSQGTDTQYF
D gene: .; clone size: few; J gene: TRBJ2-7; V gene: TRBV7-2; CDR3 DNA: TGTGCCAGCAGCTTACTACTAGACCCGGCACTCCCGTACTTC; CDR3 protein: CASSLLLDPALPYF
D gene: .; clone size: few; J gene: TRBJ2-2; V gene: TRBV19; CDR3 DNA: TGTGCCAGTAGTACGGGTAGCGCTTACACCGGGGAGCTGTTTTTT; CDR3 protein: CASSTGSAYTGELFF
D gene: TRBD1; clone size: once; J gene: TRBJ2-3; V gene: TRBV7-2; CDR3 DNA: TGTGCCAGCAGCTTAGGCCGGGACAGATTACTGACAGATACGCAGTATTTT; CDR3 protein: CASSLGRDRLLTDTQYF
D gene: TRBD2; clone size: .; J gene: TRBJ2-1; V gene: TRBV7-6; CDR3 DNA: TGTGCCAGCAGCTTAGCGCTGTCTAGCGGGATGGGTGAGCAGTTCTTC; CDR3 protein: CASSLALSSGMGEQFF
D gene: TRBD1; clone size: few; J gene: TRBJ1-6; V gene: TRBV9; CDR3 DNA: TGTGCCAGCAGCCGGGACAGCGGTTCACCCCTCCACTTT; CDR3 protein: CASSRDSGSPLHF
D gene: TRBD1; clone size: .; J gene: TRBJ2-1; V gene: TRBV12-5; CDR3 DNA: TGTGCTAGTGCCCGGACAGGGGACTACAATGAGCAGTTCTTC; CDR3 protein: CASARTGDYNEQFF
D gene: .; clone size: .; J gene: TRBJ2-1; V gene: TRBV6-5; CDR3 DNA: TGTGCCAGCAGTTCCTATGGGGCGAACGAGCAGTTCTTC; CDR3 protein: CASSSYGANEQFF
D gene: .; clone size: few; J gene: TRBJ2-7; V gene: TRBV2; CDR3 DNA: TGTGCCAGCAGTGAAAATCTATCGGGCTACGAGCAGTACTTC; CDR3 protein: CASSENLSGYEQYF
D gene: TRBD1; clone size: .; J gene: TRBJ2-1; V gene: TRBV9; CDR3 DNA: TGTGCCAGCAGCGCTGCCGGGACAGGGTCCTACAATGAGCAGTTCTTC; CDR3 protein: CASSAAGTGSYNEQFF
D gene: .; clone size: .; J gene: TRBJ1-2; V gene: TRBV15; CDR3 DNA: TGTGCCACCAGCAGAGAGGCAGGTTCTAACTATGGCTACACCTTC; CDR3 protein: CATSREAGSNYGYTF
D gene: TRBD1; clone size: .; J gene: TRBJ2-1; V gene: TRBV19; CDR3 DNA: TGTGCCAGCACCAACAGGGGTAACAATGAGCAGTTCTTC; CDR3 protein: CASTNRGNNEQFF
D gene: .; clone size: .; J gene: TRBJ1-2; V gene: TRBV11-3; CDR3 DNA: TGTGCCAGCAGCTTAGAACGGGCGGGGGGGTCCGCCACCTTC; CDR3 protein: CASSLERAGGSATF
D gene: .; clone size: once; J gene: TRBJ1-1; V gene: TRBV19; CDR3 DNA: TGTGCCAGTAGTAACAGGAACACTGAAGCTTTCTTT; CDR3 protein: CASSNRNTEAFF
D gene: TRBD2; clone size: .; J gene: TRBJ2-5; V gene: TRBV29-1; CDR3 DNA: TGCAGTGCTTCGGGAGGGCCTGGTTTAGAGACCCAGTACTTC; CDR3 protein: CSASGGPGLETQYF
D gene: .; clone size: .; J gene: TRBJ1-1; V gene: TRBV27; CDR3 DNA: TGTGCCAGCAGTTCGGACCGATGGGGGCCGCACAGCTACTTT; CDR3 protein: CASSSDRWGPHSYF
D gene: TRBD1; clone size: .; J gene: TRBJ1-2; V gene: TRBV14; CDR3 DNA: TGTGCCAGCAGCCAAAGGTCCCTGGGACAGGGCTATGGCTACACCTTC; CDR3 protein: CASSQRSLGQGYGYTF
D gene: .; clone size: .; J gene: TRBJ1-6; V gene: TRBV4-3; CDR3 DNA: TGCGCCAGCAGCCAACGGTCAGGGTCGACACCCCTCCACTTT; CDR3 protein: CASSQRSGSTPLHF
D gene: .; clone size: .; J gene: TRBJ2-2; V gene: TRBV25-1; CDR3 DNA: TGTGCCAGCAGTGGCAGGGCGAACACCGGGGAGCTGTTTTTT; CDR3 protein: CASSGRANTGELFF
D gene: TRBD1; clone size: .; J gene: TRBJ1-6; V gene: TRBV7-9; CDR3 DNA: TGTGCCAGCAGCCCGCTAAGGGACAGCCCAAATTCACCCCTCCACTTT; CDR3 protein: CASSPLRDSPNSPLHF
D gene: .; clone size: .; J gene: TRBJ2-3; V gene: TRBV6-5; CDR3 DNA: TGTGCCAGTACTCGGGAAGATACGCAGTATTTT; CDR3 protein: CASTREDTQYF
D gene: .; clone size: .; J gene: TRBJ2-2; V gene: TRBV5-1; CDR3 DNA: TGCGCCAGCAGCTTAAGCCAGAACACCGGGGAGCTGTTTTTT; CDR3 protein: CASSLSQNTGELFF
D gene: .; clone size: .; J gene: TRBJ2-3; V gene: TRBV7-2; CDR3 DNA: TGTGCCAGCAGCTTACAGGGGTCGCGGACAGATACGCAGTATTTT; CDR3 protein: CASSLQGSRTDTQYF
D gene: TRBD2; clone size: few; J gene: TRBJ2-1; V gene: TRBV9; CDR3 DNA: TGTGCCAGCAGCCCATGGACTAGACCGGAGAATGAGCAGTTCTTC; CDR3 protein: CASSPWTRPENEQFF
D gene: TRBD1; clone size: .; J gene: TRBJ2-5; V gene: TRBV2; CDR3 DNA: TGTGCCAGCAACACAGGGGGCGGATTCCAAGAGACCCAGTACTTC; CDR3 protein: CASNTGGGFQETQYF
D gene: .; clone size: once; J gene: TRBJ1-2; V gene: TRBV6-5; CDR3 DNA: TGTGCCAGCAGTTACGGGGGGTACGACTATGGCTACACCTTC; CDR3 protein: CASSYGGYDYGYTF
D gene: .; clone size: .; J gene: TRBJ2-7; V gene: TRBV6-1; CDR3 DNA: TGTGCCAGCAGTGATTCCTGGAGGGGTTATAAGGACTTC; CDR3 protein: CASSDSWRGYKDF
D gene: .; clone size: once; J gene: TRBJ2-5; V gene: TRBV27; CDR3 DNA: TGTGCCAGCAGTTTATGGAGGGGGACAGAAGAGACCCAGTACTTC; CDR3 protein: CASSLWRGTEETQYF
D gene: .; clone size: .; J gene: TRBJ2-1; V gene: TRBV27; CDR3 DNA: TGTGCCAGCAGCCTACAGGGCCTTGGTGAGCAGTTCTTC; CDR3 protein: CASSLQGLGEQFF
D gene: TRBD1; clone size: .; J gene: TRBJ1-5; V gene: TRBV6-2/TRBV6-3; CDR3 DNA: TGTGCCAGCAGTTCCGGGACAGGCCTCAATCAGCCCCAGCATTTT; CDR3 protein: CASSSGTGLNQPQHF
D gene: .; clone size: .; J gene: TRBJ1-4; V gene: TRBV25-1; CDR3 DNA: TGTGCCAGCAGTGAATGGACAGCGCTTAATGAAAAACTGTTTTTT; CDR3 protein: CASSEWTALNEKLFF
D gene: TRBD1; clone size: .; J gene: TRBJ1-3; V gene: TRBV28; CDR3 DNA: TGTGCCAGCAGTTGGACAGGGTTGAAGGGCTCTGGAAACACCATATATTTT; CDR3 protein: CASSWTGLKGSGNTIYF
D gene: .; clone size: .; J gene: TRBJ2-7; V gene: TRBV28; CDR3 DNA: TGTGCCAGCAGTCCCGGAGGGACTTCCTACGAGCAGTACTTC; CDR3 protein: CASSPGGTSYEQYF
D gene: .; clone size: .; J gene: TRBJ1-1; V gene: TRBV12-3/TRBV12-4; CDR3 DNA: TGTGCCAGCAGTTTAACACAGAACACTGAAGCTTTCTTT; CDR3 protein: CASSLTQNTEAFF
D gene: .; clone size: .; J gene: TRBJ2-1; V gene: TRBV29-1; CDR3 DNA: TGCAGCGTAGGCGGGGCCCATGAGCAGTTCTTC; CDR3 protein: CSVGGAHEQFF
D gene: TRBD2; clone size: .; J gene: TRBJ2-1; V gene: TRBV4-1; CDR3 DNA: TGCGCCAGCAGCCCTCCTACCCTACTAGCGGGGTACAATGAGCAGTTCTTC; CDR3 protein: CASSPPTLLAGYNEQFF
D gene: .; clone size: .; J gene: TRBJ1-1; V gene: TRBV5-7; CDR3 DNA: TGTGCCAGCAGCTTGTTCTACCTCAGGGGTTGGACTGAAGCTTTCTTT; CDR3 protein: CASSLFYLRGWTEAFF
D gene: .; clone size: .; J gene: TRBJ2-7; V gene: TRBV20-1; CDR3 DNA: TGCAGTGCTAGTGGCCCTACGGGGCAGTACTTC; CDR3 protein: CSASGPTGQYF
D gene: TRBD1; clone size: .; J gene: TRBJ2-1; V gene: TRBV9; CDR3 DNA: TGTGCCTTACCCGGGACAGGGCCGGTAGGTGACTACAATGAGCAGTTCTTC; CDR3 protein: CALPGTGPVGDYNEQFF
D gene: .; clone size: .; J gene: TRBJ1-1; V gene: TRBV12-3/TRBV12-4; CDR3 DNA: TGTGCCAGCAAGATGACAGAAAACCTCTTGGCTTTCTTT; CDR3 protein: CASKMTENLLAFF
D gene: .; clone size: .; J gene: TRBJ1-2; V gene: TRBV5-1; CDR3 DNA: TGCGCCAGCAGCTTACGAGACCCAGGGGATCCTAACTATGGCTACACCTTC; CDR3 protein: CASSLRDPGDPNYGYTF
D gene: .; clone size: .; J gene: TRBJ1-4; V gene: TRBV18; CDR3 DNA: TGTGCCAGCTCACCCAGGGCCGTGGGGGAAAAACTGTTTTTT; CDR3 protein: CASSPRAVGEKLFF